These 7 T cell receptor beta chains originate from one sample sequenced in a study of cytomegalovirus exposure and HLA in healthy donors. Produced via immunoSEQ multiplex PCR; TCRdb's table is partial and in-frame only. The sample records under 150,000 clones, approximately 90% being singletons. Sequences were obtained from PBMCs. The receptors were gathered from a woman under 30 in good health and CMV-seronegative.

This rearrangement joins TRBV7-2 to TRBJ2-7; 9 bases map to TRBD2. Germline V gene lookup returns CDR1 SGHTA and CDR2 FQGNSA. Trimming at V came to 1 base and at J to 4 bases, leaving 5 bases not matched to a gene. CDR3 length equals 15 residues. CDR3 coding DNA: TGTGCCAGCAGCTTAGGTAGCGGGAGTCAATACGAGCAGTACTTC. It encodes CASSLGSGSQYEQYF.

The chain couples TRBV19 to TRBJ1-5; possibly TRBD1 for D (5 bases). Trimming pared 10 bases from V and 2 bases from J, leaving 12 bases between. This CDR3 is built from 13 residues. CDR1 is LNHDA, CDR2 SQIVND, per germline (reference sequence). The chain's CDR3 is CATVDNRNQPQHF. CDR3 in DNA: TGTGCCACCGTGGACAATCGCAATCAGCCCCAGCATTTT. Combining the CDR3 with reference TRBV19 and TRBJ1-5 gives the whole variable domain DGGITQSPKYLFRKEGQNVTLSCEQNLNHDAMYWYRQDPGQGLRLIYYSQIVNDFQKGDIAEGYSVSREKKESFPLTVTSAQKNPTAFYLCATVDNRNQPQHFGDGTRLSIL.

The chain links TRBV27 to TRBJ1-2; 7 bases match TRBD1. The trim removed 7 bases at V and 8 bases at J, leaving 10 bases unmatched. The CDR3 sequence is 13 residues long. Germline assignment: CDR1 MNHEY and CDR2 SMNVEV (reference sequence). CDR3 in amino acids: CASIIDREVGYTF. DNA of the CDR3: TGTGCCAGCATCATAGACAGGGAAGTCGGCTACACCTTC.

V gene TRBV6-6 combines with J gene TRBJ2-7, with D unclear. Between the trimmed V and J ends, which lost 0 bases and 2 bases, there was a span of 14 bases. CDR1 is MNHNY and CDR2 is SVGAGI in the germline V gene (reference sequence). There are 16 residues in the CDR3. DNA of the CDR3: TGTGCCAGCAGTTACTCATACAGTGCGAAAACCTACGAGCAGTACTTC. Its protein product is CASSYSYSAKTYEQYF.

This clone was seen just once. This sequence joins TRBV7-2 and TRBJ2-5, with 11 nucleotides matching TRBD2. The J call may be in error: the DNA end matches TRBJ2-7 better. The CDR3 loop spans 14 amino acids. Germline loops: CDR1 SGHTA, CDR2 FQGNSA. This CDR3 reads CASSPGTSGYEQYF. The DNA for the CDR3 is TGTGCCAGCAGCCCCGGGACTAGCGGCTACGAGCAGTACTTC.

V is TRBV6-1 and J is TRBJ2-1, with 8 positions matching TRBD1. This CDR3 has 12 amino acids. Germline V lookup: CDR1 MNHNS, CDR2 SASEGT. J was trimmed by 7 bases and V by 6 bases; bases with no gene match: 2. This chain's CDR3 is CASRQGVNEQFF. In nucleotides, the CDR3 is TGTGCCAGCAGACAGGGGGTGAATGAGCAGTTCTTC.

V gene TRBV5-5 combines with J gene TRBJ1-5; 9 bases agree with TRBD1. Trimming took 5 bases from V and 4 from J; bases not matched to a gene: 4. In germline, CDR1 is SGHKS, CDR2 YYEKEE (reference sequence). The CDR3 runs to 14 residues. CDR3 in DNA: TGTGCCAGCAGAGATGGGACAGGGAATCAGCCCCAGCATTTT. This encodes CASRDGTGNQPQHF.